Given below is one TCR beta chain in context. These data belong to a study of blood T cells in healthy people across ages. Together with a sample-barcoded 5' primer, a J-beta primer mix was included in a second PCR lasting about 7 to 11 cycles. Every cDNA was tagged by a template-switch adaptor with 12 random nucleotides. TCRdb called the 5' RACE reads again in MiXCR, with one record for every CDR3 protein. The sample contains roughly 700,000 distinct CDR3 sequences, about a third of which appear only once. For every donor, a draw yielded around 10 milliliters of peripheral blood. Samples each had at least 5.5 micrograms of total RNA extracted. The receptor comes from a woman aged 80 or over in good health. Sequencing used blood.

Here the CDR3 reads CSARGRRGTEAFF. The CDR3 nucleotides read TGCAGTGCTAGAGGTAGGAGGGGCACTGAAGCTTTCTTT. The gene calls are TRBV20-1 and TRBJ1-1; tentatively, D is TRBD1 (5 bases). Per the germline V gene, CDR1 is DFQATT and CDR2 is SNEGSKA (reference sequence). Deletions cut 1 base from V and 4 bases from J, with 10 bases between. The CDR3 spans 13 residues.